These T cell receptor beta chains were read from a single sample in a study of blood T cell repertoires in COVID-19. Produced via immunoSEQ multiplex PCR; TCRdb's table is partial and in-frame only. The profile covers 200,000 to 250,000 clones, with approximately 82% appearing a single time and approximately 12% taken by the ten largest. The sequenced sample consisted of peripheral blood. The receptors shown here come from a woman between 40 and 55 years old with acute or convalescent COVID-19. Each CDR3 is given with its conserved first and last residue. Each record gives: D gene, clone size, J gene, V gene, CDR3 DNA, CDR3 protein. The D gene is left open where the match is weak. The size entry is marked missing in some rows and otherwise reads once, few, many or a size class.

>.|.|TRBJ2-7|TRBV5-5
TGTGCCAGCAGCGTAGACTACGAGCAGTACTTC
CASSVDYEQYF
>.|.|TRBJ1-5|TRBV7-2
TGTGCCAGCAGCTGGGGACACTCACCCAATCAGCCCCAGCATTTT
CASSWGHSPNQPQHF
>TRBD2|.|TRBJ2-7|TRBV20-1
TGCAGTGCTAGTATTCTAGCGGAAACTTACGAGCAGTACTTC
CSASILAETYEQYF
>.|.|TRBJ1-1|TRBV12-3/TRBV12-4
TGTGCCAGCAGTTTTTTGGGGAGCACTGAAGCTTTCTTT
CASSFLGSTEAFF
>.|.|TRBJ1-1|TRBV29-1
TGCAGCGTTGAAGATGAGGTTCCAAACACTGAAGCTTTCTTT
CSVEDEVPNTEAFF
>TRBD1|.|TRBJ2-7|TRBV7-8
TGTGCCAGCAGCCTCCCCCGGGACAGGGGGTCCCCTACCGGCTACGAGCAGTACTTC
CASSLPRDRGSPTGYEQYF
>.|once|TRBJ2-7|TRBV3-1/TRBV3-2
TGTGCCAGCAGCCAATTCTTAGTCGAGCAGTACTTC
CASSQFLVEQYF
>.|.|TRBJ2-1|TRBV5-6
TGTGCCAGCAGCTTGTTAGGCAGGGAGCAGTTCTTC
CASSLLGREQFF
>.|.|TRBJ2-7|TRBV5-4
TGTGCCAGCAGCCTGCCGGGAGATAGCTACGAGCAGTACTTC
CASSLPGDSYEQYF
>.|.|TRBJ1-5|TRBV15
TGTGCCACCAGCGGAAGCGGGAGCAATCAGCCCCAGCATTTT
CATSGSGSNQPQHF
>.|.|TRBJ1-2|TRBV11-2
TGTGCCAGCAGCCCCCGGACAGCTAACTATGGCTACACCTTC
CASSPRTANYGYTF
>TRBD1|.|TRBJ2-3|TRBV10-3
TGTGCCATGGGACAGGGTACAGATACGCAGTATTTT
CAMGQGTDTQYF
>.|.|TRBJ2-3|TRBV6-2/TRBV6-3
TGTGCCAGCAGTTACTCGACACAAAACACAGATACGCAGTATTTT
CASSYSTQNTDTQYF
>TRBD2|.|TRBJ2-7|TRBV27
TGTGCCAGCAGTTCCTGGACTAGCGGGAGGTCCTACGAGCAGTACTTC
CASSSWTSGRSYEQYF
>TRBD2|.|TRBJ2-7|TRBV25-1
TGTGCCAGCAGTGAATTAGCGGGGCCGCCCTACGAGCAGTACTTC
CASSELAGPPYEQYF
>.|.|TRBJ1-2|TRBV6-2/TRBV6-3
TGTGCCAGCAGTTACTCACTGCGGGGGTCCTTTGGCTACACCTTC
CASSYSLRGSFGYTF
>TRBD2|.|TRBJ2-7|TRBV20-1
TGCAGTGCTAGTCCCCAGCGGGGGTTTTTTAGAAGGTACTTC
CSASPQRGFFRRYF
>TRBD1|.|TRBJ2-1|TRBV5-1
TGCGCCAGCAGCTTGGAGACAGGGGGCTACAATGAGCAGTTCTTC
CASSLETGGYNEQFF
>TRBD1|many|TRBJ2-1|TRBV6-5
TGTGCCAGCAGGCCCGGACAGGGCGGGTACAATGAGCAGTTCTTC
CASRPGQGGYNEQFF
>.|once|TRBJ1-1|TRBV6-5
TGTGCCAGCAGCGACAATAGAGCGGGGGAAGCTTTCTTT
CASSDNRAGEAFF
>.|.|TRBJ1-2|TRBV4-3
TGCGCCAGCAGCCAAGATCAAGGGGCTACCGGTGGCTACACCTTC
CASSQDQGATGGYTF
>TRBD1|.|TRBJ1-5|TRBV5-6
TGTGCCAGCAGCTCATTTGTCGGTAGGGGGCGAGGACAGCCCCAGCATTTT
CASSSFVGRGRGQPQHF
>.|.|TRBJ2-3|TRBV4-1
TGCGCCAGCAGCCAAGTGGCTAGCGGCACAGATACGCAGTATTTT
CASSQVASGTDTQYF
>.|.|TRBJ2-1|TRBV10-2
TGCGCCAGCAGTATGGGGAGTAGCGGTTACAATGAGCAGTTCTTC
CASSMGSSGYNEQFF
>.|.|TRBJ2-3|TRBV6-5
TGTGCCAGCAGTCTTCGACAGGCCAGTGATACGCAGTATTTT
CASSLRQASDTQYF
>.|.|TRBJ1-3|TRBV18
TGTGCCAGCGCCCAACAGGTGGAAGACACCATATATTTT
CASAQQVEDTIYF
>TRBD2|.|TRBJ2-1|TRBV3-1/TRBV3-2
TGTGCCAGCAGCTCCCCCGGACTAGCCGAGCAGTTCTTC
CASSSPGLAEQFF
>.|.|TRBJ2-3|TRBV5-8
TGTGCCAGCTCGGAGTTGGCCGGCCTCACAGATACGCAGTATTTT
CASSELAGLTDTQYF
>.|.|TRBJ1-2|TRBV11-2
TGTGCCAGCAGCGAAAACAGGTTTTTCTATGGCTACACCTTC
CASSENRFFYGYTF
>.|.|TRBJ1-3|TRBV19
TGTGCCAGTAGTATAACAGGCTACTCTGGAAACACCATATATTTT
CASSITGYSGNTIYF
>TRBD2|.|TRBJ2-1|TRBV30
TGTGCCTGGAGTGCCGGTCTAGCGGGTCACAATGAGCAGTTCTTC
CAWSAGLAGHNEQFF
>.|few|TRBJ1-2|TRBV6-5
TGTGCCAGCAAGGAGGGGCTTCAAAACTATGGCTACACCTTC
CASKEGLQNYGYTF
>.|.|TRBJ2-1|TRBV7-8
TGTGCCAGCAGCTTAGCGATGAGAGTTGGTGAGCAGTTCTTC
CASSLAMRVGEQFF
>TRBD2|.|TRBJ2-4|TRBV4-3
TGCGCCAGCAGCCAAGATGGCCTAGCGGGAACCCAAAACATTCAGTACTTC
CASSQDGLAGTQNIQYF
>.|.|TRBJ1-5|TRBV19
TGTGCCACCCGAGAGGTTTTAGGTCAGCCCCAGCATTTT
CATREVLGQPQHF
>TRBD2|once|TRBJ2-1|TRBV5-6
TGTGCCAGCAGCACCACTAGCGGTCGTGAGCAGTTCTTC
CASSTTSGREQFF
>.|many|TRBJ2-1|TRBV5-5
TGTGCCAGCAGCTACCAGTTCAGATACAATGAGCAGTTCTTC
CASSYQFRYNEQFF
>.|.|TRBJ1-2|TRBV7-2
TGTGCCAGCAGCCAGAAAGGGGGTCCTGGGGGCGGCTACACCTTC
CASSQKGGPGGGYTF
>.|.|TRBJ2-1|TRBV6-2/TRBV6-3
TGTGCCAGCAGTCCCCGGACAGTAATGGGTGAGCAGTTCTTC
CASSPRTVMGEQFF
>.|.|TRBJ1-5|TRBV19
TGTGCCAGTAGTATAGAGGGGGCCCCTAGTCAGCCCCAGCATTTT
CASSIEGAPSQPQHF
>.|.|TRBJ1-2|TRBV5-8
TGTGCCAGCAGCGGCCTGGGGGGGAACGGCTACACCTTC
CASSGLGGNGYTF
>TRBD2|.|TRBJ2-3|TRBV2
TGTGCCAGCAGTGCGGGACTAGCGGTTACAGATACGCAGTATTTT
CASSAGLAVTDTQYF
>.|.|TRBJ2-7|TRBV29-1
TGCAGCACCTCGAAGACAGGGAGGATCGACGAGCAGTACTTC
CSTSKTGRIDEQYF
>TRBD1|.|TRBJ1-2|TRBV5-1
TGCGCCAGCAGCTTGTCGACAGGGACTAACTATGGCTACACCTTC
CASSLSTGTNYGYTF
>.|.|TRBJ1-1|TRBV11-3
TGTGCCAGCAGCTTAGATCGAGGGAGAGCTTTCTTT
CASSLDRGRAFF
>.|.|TRBJ2-7|TRBV5-6
TGTGCCAGCAGCTCCGGACCACAGGGTACTCCCTACGAGCAGTACTTC
CASSSGPQGTPYEQYF
>TRBD1|few|TRBJ1-4|TRBV2
TGTGCCAGCAGTGTAGGGGGCAGGTCAACTAATGAAAAACTGTTTTTT
CASSVGGRSTNEKLFF
>TRBD1|.|TRBJ1-1|TRBV30
TGTGCCTGGAGTGCTACCCTCTGGACAGGGCGAGGGGGCACTGAAGCTTTCTTT
CAWSATLWTGRGGTEAFF
>.|.|TRBJ2-7|TRBV9
TGTGCCAGCAGCGTAGGGGCGGGTGACTACGAGCAGTACTTC
CASSVGAGDYEQYF
>TRBD1|.|TRBJ1-1|TRBV9
TGTGCCAGCAGGCCTTCGACAGGGGGGAACACTGAAGCTTTCTTT
CASRPSTGGNTEAFF
>.|.|TRBJ1-3|TRBV19
TGTGCCAGTAGTATAGGAGTCGAGCAATCTGGAAACACCATATATTTT
CASSIGVEQSGNTIYF
>.|.|TRBJ2-3|TRBV5-1
TGCGCCAGCAGCGATCTACAGCCCGATACGCAGTATTTT
CASSDLQPDTQYF
>.|.|TRBJ2-6|TRBV15
TGTGCCACCAGCAAAAGAGACTCTGGGGCCAACGTCCTGACTTTC
CATSKRDSGANVLTF